These 2 T cell receptor beta chains were sequenced from one sample in a study of beta chain features in type 1 diabetes (dated by TCRdb to about 2018). Library preparation employed the immunoSEQ multiplex PCR assay. The entire isolated RNA was reverse transcribed using the High Capacity cDNA Reverse Transcription Kit, and thus expressed TCRB transcripts were sequenced. TCRdb took over this immuneACCESS table, retaining in-frame rearrangements with V and J assigned. Such tables are incomplete; in checked studies, under half of the missing clones stem from an unresolved V gene, and the remainder is unexplained. The sample has 400,000 or so clones on record, 8% to 10% of them singletons. The top ten hold 0.6% of the sample. Points the paper makes about the study in general: A moderate but significant shortening of TCRB CDR3 length was observed in type 1 diabetes patients in all four CD4+ subsets.

The antigens for these receptors are not known. Sequenced sample: central memory CD4+ T cells from blood. The receptors originated from a man younger than 40 with type 1 diabetes.

This clone was detected only a few times. V gene TRBV5-1 combines with J gene TRBJ2-7; D is possibly TRBD2 (8 bases). Germline lookup yields CDR1 SGHRS and CDR2 YFSETQ. CDR3 length equals 17 residues. Deletions cut 0 bases from V and 2 bases from J, with 18 bases between. In nucleotides, the CDR3 is TGCGCCAGCAGCTTGGCGGGAGGGGGCGCGGTCCCCTACGAGCAGTACTTC. It encodes CASSLAGGGAVPYEQYF.

The CDR3 is CASRGQGGQPQHF. The CDR3 nucleotides are TGTGCCAGCAGGGGACAGGGTGGGCAGCCCCAGCATTTT. The rearrangement joins TRBV2 to TRBJ1-5, with TRBD1 matching 9 bases. In germline, CDR1 is SNHLY, CDR2 FYNNEI. This CDR3 contains 13 residues. J was trimmed by 7 bases and V by 6 bases; bases with no gene match: 4.